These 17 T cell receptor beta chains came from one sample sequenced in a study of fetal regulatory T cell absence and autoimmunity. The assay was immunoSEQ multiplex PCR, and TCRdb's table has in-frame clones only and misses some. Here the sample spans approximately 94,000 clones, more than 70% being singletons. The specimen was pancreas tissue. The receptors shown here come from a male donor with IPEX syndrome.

The chain's CDR3 is CASSLAEREVYEQYF. For the CDR3, the DNA is TGTGCCAGCAGCTTAGCCGAGCGGGAGGTCTACGAGCAGTACTTC. The chain combines TRBV7-8 with TRBJ2-7; 9 bases align to TRBD2. Trimming removed 0 bases from V and 3 bases from J; junction bases left unmatched: 3. Germline V gene lookup returns CDR1 SGHVS and CDR2 FQNEAQ. The CDR3 length is 15 residues.

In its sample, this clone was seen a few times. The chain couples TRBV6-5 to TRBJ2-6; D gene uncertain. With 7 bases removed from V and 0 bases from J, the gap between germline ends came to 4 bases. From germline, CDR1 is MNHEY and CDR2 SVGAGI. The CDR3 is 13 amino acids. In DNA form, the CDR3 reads TGTGCCAGCACTACCTCTGGGGCCAACGTCCTGACTTTC. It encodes CASTTSGANVLTF.

The chain's CDR3 is CAITQGAGTGELFF. The CDR3 bases are TGTGCCATCACTCAGGGCGCGGGGACCGGGGAGCTGTTTTTT. The rearrangement uses TRBV10-3 and TRBJ2-2, with D perhaps matching TRBD2 (6 bases). This CDR3 is 14 amino acids long. Trimming left V 7 bases short and J 5 bases short, with 14 bases between. Per the germline V gene, CDR1 is ENHRY and CDR2 is SYGVKD.

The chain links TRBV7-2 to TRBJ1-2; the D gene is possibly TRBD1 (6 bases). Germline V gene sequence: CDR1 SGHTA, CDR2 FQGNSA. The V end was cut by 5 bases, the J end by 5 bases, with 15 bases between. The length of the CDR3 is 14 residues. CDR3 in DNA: TGTGCCAGCAGCCCCAGACAGGTTTCATATGGCTACACCTTC. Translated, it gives CASSPRQVSYGYTF.

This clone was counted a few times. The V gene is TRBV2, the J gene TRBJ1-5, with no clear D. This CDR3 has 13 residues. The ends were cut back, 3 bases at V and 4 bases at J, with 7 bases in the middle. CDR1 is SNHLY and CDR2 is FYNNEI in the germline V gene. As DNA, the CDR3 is TGTGCCAGCAGTGACAGTTATAATCAGCCCCAGCATTTT. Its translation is CASSDSYNQPQHF.

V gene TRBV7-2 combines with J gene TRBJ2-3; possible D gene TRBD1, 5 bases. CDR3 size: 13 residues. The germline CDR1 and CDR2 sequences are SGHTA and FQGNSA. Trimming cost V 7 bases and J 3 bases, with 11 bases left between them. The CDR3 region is CASTGQGTDTQYF. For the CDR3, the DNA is TGTGCCAGCACTGGGCAGGGTACAGATACGCAGTATTTT.

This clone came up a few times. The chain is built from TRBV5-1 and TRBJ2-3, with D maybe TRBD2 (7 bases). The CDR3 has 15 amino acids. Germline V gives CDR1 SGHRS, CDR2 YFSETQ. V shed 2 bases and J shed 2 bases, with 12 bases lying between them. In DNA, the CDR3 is TGCGCCAGCAGCTTCGGGGGGCAGATCACAGATACGCAGTATTTT. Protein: CASSFGGQITDTQYF.

CDR3 in DNA: TGTGCCAGCAGGTTTAGTGGGGCCATGCAGTACTTC. Translating it yields CASRFSGAMQYF. The chain uses TRBV2 and TRBJ2-7; a weak D match, TRBD1 (5 bases). Deletions cut 6 bases from V and 9 bases from J, with 15 bases between. Germline V gene lookup returns CDR1 SNHLY and CDR2 FYNNEI. The CDR3 totals 12 residues. Full variable domain (remainder filled in from reference TRBV2 and TRBJ2-7): EPEVTQTPSHQVTQMGQEVILRCVPISNHLYFYWYRQILGQKVEFLVSFYNNEISEKSEIFDDQFSVERPDGSNFTLKIRSTKLEDSAMYFCASRFSGAMQYFGPGTRLTVT.

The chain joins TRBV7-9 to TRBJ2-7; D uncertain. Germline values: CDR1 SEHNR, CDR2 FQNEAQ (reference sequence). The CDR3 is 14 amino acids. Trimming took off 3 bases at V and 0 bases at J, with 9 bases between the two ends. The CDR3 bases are TGTGCCAGCAGCTTCAGCCCAAGCTCCTACGAGCAGTACTTC. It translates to CASSFSPSSYEQYF.

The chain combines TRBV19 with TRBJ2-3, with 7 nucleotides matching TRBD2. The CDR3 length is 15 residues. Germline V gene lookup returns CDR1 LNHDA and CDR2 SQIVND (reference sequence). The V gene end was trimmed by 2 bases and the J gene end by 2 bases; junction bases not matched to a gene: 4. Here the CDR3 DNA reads TGTGCCAGTAGTATATATCGGGGGGTCACAGATACGCAGTATTTT. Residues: CASSIYRGVTDTQYF.

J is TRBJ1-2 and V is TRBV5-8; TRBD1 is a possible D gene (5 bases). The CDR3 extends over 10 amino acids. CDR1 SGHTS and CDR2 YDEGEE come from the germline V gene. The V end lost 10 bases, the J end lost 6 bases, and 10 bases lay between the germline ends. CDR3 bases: TGTGCCCCCTGGGGGAATGGCTACACCTTC. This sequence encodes CAPWGNGYTF.

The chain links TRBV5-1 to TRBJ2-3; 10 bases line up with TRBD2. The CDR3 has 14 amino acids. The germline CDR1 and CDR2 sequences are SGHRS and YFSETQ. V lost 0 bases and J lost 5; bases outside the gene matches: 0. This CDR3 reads CASSLGLAGDTQYF. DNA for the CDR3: TGCGCCAGCAGCTTGGGACTAGCGGGAGATACGCAGTATTTT.

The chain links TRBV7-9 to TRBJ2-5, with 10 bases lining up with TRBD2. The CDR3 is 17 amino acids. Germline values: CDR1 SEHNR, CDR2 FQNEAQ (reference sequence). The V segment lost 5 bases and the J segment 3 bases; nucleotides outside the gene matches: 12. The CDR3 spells CASSGRSGGLGKETQYF. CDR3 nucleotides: TGTGCCAGCAGCGGACGTAGCGGGGGGTTAGGGAAAGAGACCCAGTACTTC.

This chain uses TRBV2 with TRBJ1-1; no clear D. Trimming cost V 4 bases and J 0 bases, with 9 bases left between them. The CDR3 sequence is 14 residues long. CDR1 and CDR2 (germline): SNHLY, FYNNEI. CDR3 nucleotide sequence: TGTGCCAGCAGTGGGCAGAGAATGAACACTGAAGCTTTCTTT. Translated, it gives CASSGQRMNTEAFF.

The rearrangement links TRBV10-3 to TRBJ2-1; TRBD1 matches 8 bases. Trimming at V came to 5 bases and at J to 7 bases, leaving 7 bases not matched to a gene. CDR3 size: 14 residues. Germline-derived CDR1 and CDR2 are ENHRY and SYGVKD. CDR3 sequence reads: CAISPGTGKNEQFF. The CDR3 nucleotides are TGTGCCATCAGTCCCGGGACAGGAAAAAATGAGCAGTTCTTC.

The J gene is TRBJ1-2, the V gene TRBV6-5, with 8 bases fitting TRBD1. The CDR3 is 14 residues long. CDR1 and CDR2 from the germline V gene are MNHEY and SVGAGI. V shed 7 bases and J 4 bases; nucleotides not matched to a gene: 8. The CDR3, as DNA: TGTGCCAGCACTAGGGGACAGGTTTCCTATGGCTACACCTTC. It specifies CASTRGQVSYGYTF.

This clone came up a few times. For the CDR3, the DNA is TGTGCTAGTGGTTTGGCCCCGAATCCTACAGGGAACACTGAAGCTTTCTTT. The encoded protein is CASGLAPNPTGNTEAFF. The chain joins TRBV12-5 to TRBJ1-1; a weak D match, TRBD1 (5 bases). CDR3 size: 17 residues. The germline CDR1 and CDR2 sequences are LGHNT and FRNRAP. V dropped 1 base and J dropped 1 base, with 16 bases sitting between them.